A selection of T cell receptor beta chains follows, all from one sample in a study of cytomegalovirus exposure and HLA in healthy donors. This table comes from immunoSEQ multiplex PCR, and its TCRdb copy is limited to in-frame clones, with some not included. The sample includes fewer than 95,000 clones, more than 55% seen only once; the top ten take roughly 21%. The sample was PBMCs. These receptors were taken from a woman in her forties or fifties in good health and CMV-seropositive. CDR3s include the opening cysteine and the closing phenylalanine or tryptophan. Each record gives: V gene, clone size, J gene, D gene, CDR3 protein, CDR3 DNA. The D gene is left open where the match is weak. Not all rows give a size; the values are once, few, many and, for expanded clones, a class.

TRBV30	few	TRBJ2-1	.	CAWTADRGPYAYNEQFF	TGTGCCTGGACGGCGGACAGAGGACCCTATGCCTACAATGAGCAGTTCTTC
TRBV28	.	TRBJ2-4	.	CASTKAGSKGIQYF	TGTGCCAGCACGAAAGCGGGTTCCAAGGGCATTCAGTACTTC
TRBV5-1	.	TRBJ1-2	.	CASSLGGPRDYTF	TGCGCCAGCAGCTTGGGAGGCCCACGAGACTACACCTTC
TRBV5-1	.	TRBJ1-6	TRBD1	CASSLGTGGALLHF	TGCGCCAGCAGCTTGGGGACAGGAGGGGCACTCCTCCACTTT
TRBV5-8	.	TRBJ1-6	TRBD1	CASSLGQGNSPLHF	TGTGCCAGCAGCTTGGGACAGGGAAATTCACCCCTCCACTTT
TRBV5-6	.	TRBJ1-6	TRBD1	CASSLAGFGTGSNSPLHF	TGTGCCAGCAGCTTGGCAGGGTTCGGGACAGGGAGTAATTCACCCCTCCACTTT
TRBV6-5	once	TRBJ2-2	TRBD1	CASREQGVTGELFF	TGTGCCAGCAGAGAGCAGGGGGTTACCGGGGAGCTGTTTTTT
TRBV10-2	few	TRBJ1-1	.	CASRRGTGTEAFF	TGCGCCAGCAGGAGAGGTACAGGCACTGAAGCTTTCTTT
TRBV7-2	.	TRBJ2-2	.	CASSSTGFGELFF	TGTGCCAGCAGCTCGACAGGTTTCGGGGAGCTGTTTTTT
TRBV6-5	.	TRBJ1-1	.	CASSYRTPSRGTEAFF	TGTGCCAGCAGTTACCGGACCCCCAGTAGGGGCACTGAAGCTTTCTTT
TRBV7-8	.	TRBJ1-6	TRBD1	CASSIRTGENSPLHF	TGTGCCAGCAGCATTCGGACAGGGGAAAATTCACCCCTCCACTTT
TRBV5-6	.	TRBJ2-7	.	CASSFSREQYF	TGTGCCAGCAGCTTTAGTCGCGAGCAGTACTTC
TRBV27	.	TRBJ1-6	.	CASALNRVGNSPLHF	TGTGCCAGCGCATTGAACAGGGTTGGAAATTCACCCCTCCACTTT
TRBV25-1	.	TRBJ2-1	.	CASSETGHNNEQFF	TGTGCCAGCAGTGAAACAGGGCACAACAATGAGCAGTTCTTC
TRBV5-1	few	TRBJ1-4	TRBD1	CASSSSGTGAEKLFF	TGCGCCAGCAGCTCCTCCGGGACAGGCGCCGAAAAACTGTTTTTT
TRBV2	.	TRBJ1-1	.	CASSRTGEAFF	TGTGCCAGCAGCAGAACAGGTGAAGCTTTCTTT
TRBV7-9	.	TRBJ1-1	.	CASSLGVGDTEAFF	TGTGCCAGCAGCCTAGGGGTAGGAGACACTGAAGCTTTCTTT
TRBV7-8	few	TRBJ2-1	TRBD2	CASSLGGARGADNEQFF	TGTGCCAGCAGCTTGGGGGGGGCGCGGGGGGCTGACAATGAGCAGTTCTTC
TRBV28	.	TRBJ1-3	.	CASKDTGSSGNTIYF	TGTGCCAGCAAAGATACAGGGAGCTCTGGAAACACCATATATTTT
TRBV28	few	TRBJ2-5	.	CASRADFTQETQYF	TGTGCCAGCAGAGCCGATTTTACCCAAGAGACCCAGTACTTC
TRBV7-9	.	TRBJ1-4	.	CASSSTGLHSEKLFF	TGTGCCAGCAGCTCCACAGGGCTCCACTCTGAAAAACTGTTTTTT
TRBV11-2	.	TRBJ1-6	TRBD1	CASSLGTGSGSPLHF	TGTGCCAGCAGCCTAGGGACAGGGAGCGGTTCACCCCTCCACTTT
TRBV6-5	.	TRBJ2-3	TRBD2	CASRGLAITDTQYF	TGTGCCAGCAGGGGACTAGCGATCACAGATACGCAGTATTTT
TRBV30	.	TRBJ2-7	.	CAWSVSRGVYEQYF	TGTGCCTGGAGTGTAAGCAGGGGAGTTTACGAGCAGTACTTC
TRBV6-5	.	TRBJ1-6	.	CASSYSAPPYNSPLHF	TGTGCCAGCAGTTACTCGGCTCCCCCTTATAATTCACCCCTCCACTTT
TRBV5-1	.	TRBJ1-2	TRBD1	CASSPGQGAEGYTF	TGCGCCAGCAGCCCCGGACAGGGGGCAGAGGGCTACACCTTC
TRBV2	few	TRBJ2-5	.	CASSGGTQETQYF	TGTGCCAGCAGCGGGGGGACACAAGAGACCCAGTACTTC
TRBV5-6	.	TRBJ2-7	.	CASSFLDDKGLREQYF	TGTGCCAGCAGCTTCCTTGACGATAAGGGGCTACGCGAGCAGTACTTC
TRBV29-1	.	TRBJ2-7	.	CSVEGIRGGIEQYF	TGCAGCGTTGAAGGGATCCGCGGAGGTATCGAGCAGTACTTC
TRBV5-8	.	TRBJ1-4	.	CASRSDSEKLFF	TGTGCCAGCAGATCCGACAGTGAAAAACTGTTTTTT
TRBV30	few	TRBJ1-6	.	CAWSLGGDSPLHF	TGTGCCTGGAGTTTGGGGGGGGACTCACCCCTCCACTTT
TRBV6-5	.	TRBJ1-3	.	CASSENTGNTIYF	TGTGCCAGCAGTGAAAACACCGGAAACACCATATATTTT
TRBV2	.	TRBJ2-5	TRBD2	CASSEWAGGRPKETQYF	TGTGCCAGCAGTGAATGGGCGGGGGGGCGTCCAAAAGAGACCCAGTACTTC
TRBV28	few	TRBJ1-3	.	CASSSWGHSSSGNTIYF	TGTGCCAGCAGTTCCTGGGGACACTCGAGCTCTGGAAACACCATATATTTT
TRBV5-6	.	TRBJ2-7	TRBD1	CASSLPSGTGVRNEQYF	TGTGCCAGCAGCTTGCCGTCCGGGACAGGGGTCAGAAACGAGCAGTACTTC
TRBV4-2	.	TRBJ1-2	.	CASSQQTGYYGYTF	TGTGCCAGCAGCCAACAAACAGGCTACTATGGCTACACCTTC
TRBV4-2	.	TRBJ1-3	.	CASSQDPGSGNTIYF	TGTGCCAGCAGCCAAGATCCGGGGTCTGGAAACACCATATATTTT
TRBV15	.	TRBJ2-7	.	CATSTPGLSEQYF	TGTGCCACCAGCACTCCCGGTCTAAGCGAGCAGTACTTC
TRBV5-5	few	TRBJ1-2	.	CASSSNEVFPTDGYTF	TGTGCCAGCAGCTCAAACGAGGTTTTCCCCACGGATGGCTACACCTTC
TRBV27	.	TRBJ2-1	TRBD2	CASSPLAGGPNEQFF	TGTGCCAGCAGTCCATTAGCGGGGGGGCCCAATGAGCAGTTCTTC
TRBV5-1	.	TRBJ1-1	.	CASSLALAGPSDEAFF	TGCGCCAGCAGCTTGGCCCTGGCAGGGCCCTCTGATGAAGCTTTCTTT
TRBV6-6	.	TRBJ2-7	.	CASSGPYEQYF	TGTGCCAGCAGTGGGCCCTACGAGCAGTACTTC
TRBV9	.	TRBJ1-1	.	CASSAEGNTEAFF	TGTGCCAGCAGCGCTGAGGGAAACACTGAAGCTTTCTTT
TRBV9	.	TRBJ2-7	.	CASSAGVSYEQYF	TGTGCCAGCAGCGCAGGGGTTTCCTACGAGCAGTACTTC
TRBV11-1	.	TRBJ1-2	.	CASSSQSYGYTF	TGTGCCAGCAGCTCACAGTCCTATGGCTACACCTTC
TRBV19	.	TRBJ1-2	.	CASSIGNPTRYGYTF	TGTGCCAGTAGTATAGGAAACCCAACGAGGTATGGCTACACCTTC
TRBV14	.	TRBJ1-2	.	CASSQEQRGLGGYTF	TGTGCCAGCAGCCAAGAGCAAAGGGGCCTGGGAGGCTACACCTTC
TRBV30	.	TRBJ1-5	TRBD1	CAWSQTGASGNQPQHF	TGTGCCTGGAGTCAGACAGGGGCGAGCGGCAATCAGCCCCAGCATTTT
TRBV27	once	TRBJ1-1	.	CASSPTGQNTEAFF	TGTGCCAGCAGTCCCACAGGGCAGAACACTGAAGCTTTCTTT
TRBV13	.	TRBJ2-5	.	CASSHTALEETQYF	TGTGCCAGCAGCCATACTGCACTAGAAGAGACCCAGTACTTC
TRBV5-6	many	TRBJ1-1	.	CASSVGLQAFF	TGTGCCAGCAGCGTGGGACTTCAAGCTTTCTTT
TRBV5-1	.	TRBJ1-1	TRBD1	CASSTGQGRYTEAFF	TGCGCCAGCAGCACGGGACAGGGAAGATACACTGAAGCTTTCTTT
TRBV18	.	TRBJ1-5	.	CASSANQAPGNQPQHF	TGTGCCAGCTCGGCCAATCAGGCGCCGGGGAATCAGCCCCAGCATTTT